This T cell receptor beta chain was profiled in a study of CD8 T cells in ankylosing spondylitis. Whole-study results and caveats: A TCR beta motif of eight highly homologous variants appeared characteristic of ankylosing spondylitis blood.

Points on this clonotype: Antigen specificity is unknown.

By quantitative 5'-RACE with molecular barcodes, the TCR beta libraries were made. TCRdb recomputed calls from the 5' RACE reads with MiXCR, one row per CDR3 protein. The table includes 200,000 to 250,000 distinct CDR3 sequences, around 6.6% detected once. V was cut by 2 bases and J by 5 bases, with 8 bases left in between. The CDR3 has 13 residues. Germline values: CDR1 SGHNT, CDR2 YYREEE (reference sequence). This chain connects TRBV5-4 to TRBJ2-1, with D unresolved. This receptor was identified in a male donor with ankylosing spondylitis. The sample was blood, either unsorted or a sorted T cell fraction (not recorded which). The CDR3 spells CASSFFDDNEQFF. The CDR3 nucleotides are TGTGCCAGCAGCTTTTTTGATGACAATGAGCAGTTCTTC.